This TCR beta chain was recorded in a study of blood T cells in healthy people across ages. Isolation of PBMCs gave at least 6.5 million cells per sample. This CDR3 contains 15 residues. CDR1 is LGHNA and CDR2 is YNFKEQ in the germline V gene. Unmatched junction bases numbered 3, after V lost 3 bases and J lost 6 bases. Overall study findings and caveats: Among long-lived donors, naive CD4+ cells were more numerous and diversity higher than in aged donors.

Together with a sample-barcoded 5' primer, a J-beta primer mix was included in a second PCR lasting roughly 7 to 11 cycles. One entry per CDR3 protein, called by TCRdb with MiXCR from the 5' RACE reads. The sample lists more than 800,000 distinct CDR3 sequences, around 45% occurring once. Notes on this clonotype: Its matching antigen is unknown.

V usage is TRBV4-2 and J usage is TRBJ2-7; 15 positions match TRBD2. The source is a woman aged 60-70 years in good health. Sequencing was done on a sample of blood. The CDR3 DNA follows: TGTGCCAGCAGCCAGTCGGGACTAGCGGGAGGCGAGCAGTACTTC. Protein product: CASSQSGLAGGEQYF.